The T cell receptor (beta chain) described here comes from a study of blood T cell repertoires in COVID-19. Study at large: Acute-phase and convalescent COVID-19 samples originated in the United States, Italy and Spain.

Sequencing used immunoSEQ multiplex PCR; TCRdb keeps in-frame clones, though not all of them. The top ten hold less than 2% of the sample, which has 140,000 to 150,000 clones, 88% seen once. The ends lost 7 bases at V and 7 bases at J; junction bases unmatched: 13. Germline CDR1 reads SGHRS; CDR2 reads YFSETQ. CDR3 length: 14 amino acids. The rearrangement joins TRBV5-1 to TRBJ2-7; 8 positions match TRBD1. This sequence was found in a man aged 70 or older with acute or convalescent COVID-19. Sequenced sample: peripheral blood. The CDR3 is CASFAGGASWEQYF. DNA of the CDR3: TGCGCCAGCTTTGCAGGGGGCGCTTCCTGGGAGCAGTACTTC.